The 3 T cell receptor beta chains below come from one sample, sequenced in a study of T cells after posttransplantation cyclophosphamide. Busulfan-fludarabine conditioning, marrow transplant, and cyclophosphamide on days +3 and +4 were administered. Clones were read by immunoSEQ multiplex PCR, and TCRdb kept only the in-frame ones, dropping some. The sample presents 5,900 or so clones, none singletons. This specimen was PBMCs, taken after allogeneic stem cell transplant with posttransplant cyclophosphamide. The receptors shown here come from a female patient between 30 and 39 years old who received an allogeneic stem cell transplant from an unrelated donor, was CMV-positive, and had acute and chronic GVHD. The graft donor may account for some of the T cells.

There are many counts of this clone. V gene TRBV5-4 combines with J gene TRBJ2-3; TRBD2 aligns across 9 bases. The CDR3 runs 16 residues. V gave up 4 bases and J gave up 1 base; unmatched junction bases: 7. Germline CDR1 and CDR2: SGHNT and YYREEE (reference sequence). CDR3 region: CASSAGTSIGTDTQYF. Written as DNA, the CDR3 is TGTGCCAGCAGCGCCGGGACTAGCATTGGCACAGATACGCAGTATTTT.

This clone showed up many times. As DNA, the CDR3 is TGTGCCACACCCGGGGGGTCCACAGATACGCAGTATTTT. It specifies CATPGGSTDTQYF. The V gene is TRBV6-5, the J gene TRBJ2-3; 7 nucleotides align to TRBD2. The CDR3 spans 13 residues. V was clipped by 10 bases and J by 2 bases; unmatched bases: 6. CDR1 is MNHEY, CDR2 SVGAGI, per germline.

At least ten counts were recorded for this clone. The genes are TRBV7-9 and TRBJ1-5, with a weak D call TRBD1 (5 bases). V lost 4 bases and J 5 bases, leaving 15 bases between the germline ends. In germline, CDR1 is SEHNR, CDR2 FQNEAQ (reference sequence). This CDR3 comprises 15 residues. The CDR3 reads CASSSTDPGDQPQHF. In nucleotides, the CDR3 is TGTGCCAGCAGCTCGACAGACCCTGGGGATCAGCCCCAGCATTTT.